This entry lists 8 T cell receptor beta chains sequenced from one sample in a study of shared clonotypes between healthy human individuals. Measured with immunoSEQ multiplex PCR; TCRdb has only the in-frame clones, and not every one. The table lists around 690,000 clones, about 90% of them singletons. Sequenced sample: memory CD8+ T cells from PBMCs. Documented subset: CD45RO+ cells pooled with CCR7-negative TemRA cells. The receptors come from a man between 18 and 29 years old in good health. Some clones in this sample may be carry-over from other donors' samples.

This rearrangement joins TRBV7-9 to TRBJ2-7, with TRBD1 identical over 10 bases. Unmatched junction bases numbered 6, after V lost 5 bases and J lost 5 bases. The CDR3 runs to 14 residues. CDR1 is SEHNR and CDR2 is FQNEAQ in the germline V gene (reference sequence). The CDR3 DNA is TGTGCCAGCAGCGGGACCGGGACAGGGGACGAGCAGTACTTC. It encodes CASSGTGTGDEQYF.

Here the CDR3 reads CAISESWLAGNSYNEQFF. CDR3 bases: TGTGCCATCAGTGAGTCCTGGCTAGCGGGAAACTCCTACAATGAGCAGTTCTTC. J is TRBJ2-1 and V is TRBV10-3; 9 bases match TRBD2. Germline values: CDR1 ENHRY, CDR2 SYGVKD. This CDR3 comprises 18 residues. After removal of 0 bases from V and 0 bases from J, the junction contained 6 bases not matched to a gene.

The chain couples TRBV5-4 to TRBJ1-3; D is unresolved. Germline assignment: CDR1 SGHNT and CDR2 YYREEE (reference sequence). V dropped 3 bases and J dropped 7 bases, with 14 bases sitting between them. This CDR3 contains 14 residues. This CDR3 is CASSYLTGSNTIYF. CDR3 sequence (DNA): TGTGCCAGCAGCTACCTGACCGGCTCCAACACCATATATTTT.

This clone was seen once. The chain is built from TRBV5-1 and TRBJ2-7; no clear D. Per the germline V gene, CDR1 is SGHRS and CDR2 is YFSETQ. The CDR3 length is 13 residues. Trimming shortened V by 2 bases and J by 6 bases, and 12 bases separated the two germline ends. The CDR3 DNA sequence: TGCGCCAGCAGCTTTGAAGGCAAACCCGAGCAGTACTTC. Its translation: CASSFEGKPEQYF. Combining the CDR3 with reference TRBV5-1 and TRBJ2-7 gives the whole variable domain KAGVTQTPRYLIKTRGQQVTLSCSPISGHRSVSWYQQTPGQGLQFLFEYFSETQRNKGNFPGRFSGRQFSNSRSEMNVSTLELGDSALYLCASSFEGKPEQYFGPGTRLTVT.

J is TRBJ2-2 and V is TRBV7-3; no firm D call. Germline CDR1 and CDR2: SGHTA and FQGTGA. The length of the CDR3 is 13 residues. The V end was cut by 6 bases, the J end by 5 bases, with 10 bases between. CDR3 nucleotides: TGTGCCAGCAGAGAGACTGGAACCGGGGAGCTGTTTTTT. This translates into CASRETGTGELFF. The entire variable domain, with the rest obtained from reference TRBV7-3 and TRBJ2-2, is as follows: GAGVSQTPSNKVTEKGKYVELRCDPISGHTALYWYRQSLGQGPEFLIYFQGTGAADDSGLPNDRFFAVRPEGSVSTLKIQRTERGDSAVYLCASRETGTGELFFGEGSRLTVL.

The chain carries TRBV5-6 and TRBJ2-7, with TRBD1 identical over 9 bases. Germline values: CDR1 SGHDT, CDR2 YYEEEE. Trimming at V came to 2 bases and at J to 1 base, leaving 7 bases not matched to a gene. The CDR3 loop spans 16 amino acids. Here the CDR3 DNA reads TGTGCCAGCAGCTTAATTTTCGGGACAGGGTCCTACGAGCAGTACTTC. Its protein is CASSLIFGTGSYEQYF.

V gene TRBV2 combines with J gene TRBJ2-7; 11 positions agree with TRBD1. The CDR3 sequence is 13 residues long. Germline CDR1 SNHLY, CDR2 FYNNEI. The V gene end was trimmed by 7 bases and the J gene end by 4 bases; junction bases not matched to a gene: 3. CDR3 DNA: TGTGCCAGCACAGGACAGGGGGCTTACGAGCAGTACTTC. As protein: CASTGQGAYEQYF.

This clone was observed once. The chain joins TRBV9 to TRBJ1-3; tentatively, D is TRBD1 (6 bases). Germline V gene lookup returns CDR1 SGDLS and CDR2 YYNGEE. The CDR3 has 14 residues. Trimming shortened V by 3 bases and J by 9 bases, and 16 bases separated the two germline ends. The CDR3 reads CASSEGGIGGTIYF. In DNA, the CDR3 is TGTGCCAGCAGCGAAGGGGGGATTGGTGGCACCATATATTTT.